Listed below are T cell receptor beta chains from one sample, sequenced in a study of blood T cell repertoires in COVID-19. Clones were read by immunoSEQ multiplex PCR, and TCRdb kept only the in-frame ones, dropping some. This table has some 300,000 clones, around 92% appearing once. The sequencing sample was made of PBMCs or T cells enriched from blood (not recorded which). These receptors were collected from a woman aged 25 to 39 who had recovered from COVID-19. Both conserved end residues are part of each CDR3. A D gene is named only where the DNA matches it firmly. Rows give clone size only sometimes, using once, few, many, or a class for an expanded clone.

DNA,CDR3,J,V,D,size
TGTGCCAGTAGTATGGACAGCGCCTACCACCGTGAAGCTTTCTTT,CASSMDSAYHREAFF,TRBJ1-1,TRBV19,.,.
TGCGCCAGCAGCCAAGCGAACAGGGAAAATGAAAAACTGTTTTTT,CASSQANRENEKLFF,TRBJ1-4,TRBV4-3,.,.
TGTGCCAGCAGCCCCTTAGGGTTTTGGGCTCGTTCGGGACTAGCGGGATCGTACGAGCAGTACTTC,CASSPLGFWARSGLAGSYEQYF,TRBJ2-7,TRBV13,TRBD2,.
TGTGCCAGCAGCCCTTTTGACAGGGGGAGCAATCAGCCCCAGCATTTT,CASSPFDRGSNQPQHF,TRBJ1-5,TRBV21-1,.,.
TGCAGCGTTGAAACGCCGGGTTTTAATGAAAAACTGTTTTTT,CSVETPGFNEKLFF,TRBJ1-4,TRBV29-1,.,.
TGTGCCAGCAGCCCCGGACAGGATCCTAACTATGGCTACACCTTC,CASSPGQDPNYGYTF,TRBJ1-2,TRBV7-2,TRBD1,.
TGTGCCAGCAGTTTACACTTAGACAGTTATGGCTACACCTTC,CASSLHLDSYGYTF,TRBJ1-2,TRBV6-6,.,.
TGTGCCACCAGTGACGGACAGGGGTGGGAGCAGTACTTC,CATSDGQGWEQYF,TRBJ2-7,TRBV24-1,TRBD1,.
TGTGCCAGCAGTTTGGAGGACCTCTATGGCTACACCTTC,CASSLEDLYGYTF,TRBJ1-2,TRBV28,.,.
TGTGCCATCAGGGACGGACAGGGTTATGAGACCCAGTACTTC,CAIRDGQGYETQYF,TRBJ2-5,TRBV10-3,TRBD1,.
TGTGCCAGCAGTGTACAGGGGGCAGGCTATGGCTACACCTTC,CASSVQGAGYGYTF,TRBJ1-2,TRBV27,TRBD1,.
TGTGCCAGCAGCTTATCTGTCGGGAGAAACACCGGGGAGCTGTTTTTT,CASSLSVGRNTGELFF,TRBJ2-2,TRBV13,.,few
TGTGCCAGCAGGGATGAGCAGGGGATCACTGAAGCTTTCTTT,CASRDEQGITEAFF,TRBJ1-1,TRBV3-1/TRBV3-2,.,.
TGTGCCAGCAGTTTAGTCGAGGGCCTTTTTTCGTACGATGAGCAGTTCTTC,CASSLVEGLFSYDEQFF,TRBJ2-1,TRBV28,.,.
TGTGCCAGCACAGGGCACTATTCCGGAAGAGAGCAGTACTTC,CASTGHYSGREQYF,TRBJ2-7,TRBV2,.,.
TGTGCCAGCTCACCTGGGACAGACAATGAGCAGTTCTTC,CASSPGTDNEQFF,TRBJ2-1,TRBV18,TRBD1,.
TGTGCCAGCAGTACAGGGTACGACGAGCAGTACTTC,CASSTGYDEQYF,TRBJ2-7,TRBV6-5,.,.